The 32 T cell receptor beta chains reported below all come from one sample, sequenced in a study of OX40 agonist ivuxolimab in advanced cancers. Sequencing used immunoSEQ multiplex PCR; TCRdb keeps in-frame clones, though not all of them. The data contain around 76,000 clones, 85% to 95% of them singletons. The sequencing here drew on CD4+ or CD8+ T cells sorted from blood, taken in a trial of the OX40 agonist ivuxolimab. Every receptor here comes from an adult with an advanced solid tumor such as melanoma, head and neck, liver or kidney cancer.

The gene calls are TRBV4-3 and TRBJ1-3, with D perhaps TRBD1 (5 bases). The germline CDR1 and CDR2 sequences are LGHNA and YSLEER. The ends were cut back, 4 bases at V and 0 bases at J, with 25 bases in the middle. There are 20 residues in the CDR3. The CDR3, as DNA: TGCGCCAGCAGCCCCAAAACCCATCAGTTTACAGGAGACTCTGGAAACACCATATATTTT. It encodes CASSPKTHQFTGDSGNTIYF.

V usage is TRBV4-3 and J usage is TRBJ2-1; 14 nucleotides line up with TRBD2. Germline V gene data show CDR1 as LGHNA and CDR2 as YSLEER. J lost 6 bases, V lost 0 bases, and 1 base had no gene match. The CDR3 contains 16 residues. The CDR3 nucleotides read TGCGCCAGCAGCCAAGAGGGACTAGCGGGAGCCAATGAGCAGTTCTTC. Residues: CASSQEGLAGANEQFF.

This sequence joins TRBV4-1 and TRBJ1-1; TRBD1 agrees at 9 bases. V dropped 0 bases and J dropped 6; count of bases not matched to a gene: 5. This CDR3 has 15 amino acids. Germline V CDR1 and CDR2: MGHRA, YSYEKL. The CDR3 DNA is TGCGCCAGCAGCCAAGATCCCACAGGGGGCGCTGAAGCTTTCTTT. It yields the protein CASSQDPTGGAEAFF.

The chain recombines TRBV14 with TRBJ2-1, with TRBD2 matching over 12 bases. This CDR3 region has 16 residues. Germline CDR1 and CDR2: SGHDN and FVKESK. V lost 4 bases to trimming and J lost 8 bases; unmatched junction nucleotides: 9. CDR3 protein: CASSRGLAGKGDEQFF. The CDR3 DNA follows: TGTGCCAGCAGCCGAGGACTAGCGGGAAAGGGGGATGAGCAGTTCTTC.

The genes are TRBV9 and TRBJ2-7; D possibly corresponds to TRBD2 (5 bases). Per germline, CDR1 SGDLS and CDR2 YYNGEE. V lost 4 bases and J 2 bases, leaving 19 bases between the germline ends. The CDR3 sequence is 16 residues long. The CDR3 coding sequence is TGTGCCAGCAGCCCCCGTTTGGAGGCGATGCCCTACGAGCAGTACTTC. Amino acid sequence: CASSPRLEAMPYEQYF.

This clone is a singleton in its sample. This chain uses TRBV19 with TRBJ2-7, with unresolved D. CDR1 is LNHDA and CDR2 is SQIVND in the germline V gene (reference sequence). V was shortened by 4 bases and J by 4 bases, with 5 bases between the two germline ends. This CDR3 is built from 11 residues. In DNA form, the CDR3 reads TGTGCCAGTAGTACATATTACGAGCAGTACTTC. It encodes CASSTYYEQYF.

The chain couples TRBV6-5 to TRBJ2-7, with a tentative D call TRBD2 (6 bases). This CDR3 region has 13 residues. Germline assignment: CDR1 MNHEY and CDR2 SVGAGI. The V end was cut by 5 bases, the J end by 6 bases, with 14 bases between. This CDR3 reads CASSPGTLIEQYF. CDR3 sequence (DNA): TGTGCCAGCAGTCCCGGGACTCTGATCGAGCAGTACTTC.

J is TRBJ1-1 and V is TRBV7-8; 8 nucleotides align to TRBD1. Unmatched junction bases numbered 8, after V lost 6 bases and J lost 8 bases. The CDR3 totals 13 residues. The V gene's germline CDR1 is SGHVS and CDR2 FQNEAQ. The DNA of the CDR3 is TGTGCCAGCAGGCACCAACAGGGGGTAGAAGCTTTCTTT. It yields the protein CASRHQQGVEAFF.

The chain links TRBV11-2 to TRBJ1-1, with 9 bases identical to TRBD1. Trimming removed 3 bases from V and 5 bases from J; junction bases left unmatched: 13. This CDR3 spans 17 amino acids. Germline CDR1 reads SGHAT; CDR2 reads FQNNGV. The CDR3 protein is CASSFEGTGIGWTEAFF. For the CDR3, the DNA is TGTGCCAGCAGCTTCGAAGGGACAGGGATAGGATGGACTGAAGCTTTCTTT.

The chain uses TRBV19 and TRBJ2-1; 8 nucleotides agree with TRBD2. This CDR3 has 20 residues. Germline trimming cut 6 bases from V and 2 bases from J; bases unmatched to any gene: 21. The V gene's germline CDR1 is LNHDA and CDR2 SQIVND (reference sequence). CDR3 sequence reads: CASSPLGLDGLAGTYNEQFF. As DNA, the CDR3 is TGTGCCAGTAGCCCGTTAGGATTGGATGGACTAGCCGGAACCTACAATGAGCAGTTCTTC.

The chain's CDR3 is CASSSRAGGLNEQFF. As DNA, the CDR3 is TGTGCCAGCAGCTCAAGAGCGGGGGGGCTCAATGAGCAGTTCTTC. The V gene is TRBV11-3, the J gene TRBJ2-1; 10 bases match TRBD2. The CDR3 covers 15 residues. Losses at the gene ends were 4 bases for V and 6 bases for J; bases not matched to a gene: 6. Germline V gene sequence: CDR1 SGHNT, CDR2 YENEEA.

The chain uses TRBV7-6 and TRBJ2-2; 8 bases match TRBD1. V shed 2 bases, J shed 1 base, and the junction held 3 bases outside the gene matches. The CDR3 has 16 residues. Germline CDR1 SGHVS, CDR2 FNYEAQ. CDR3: CASSLTTGGNTGELFF. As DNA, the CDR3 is TGTGCCAGCAGCTTAACTACAGGGGGGAACACCGGGGAGCTGTTTTTT.

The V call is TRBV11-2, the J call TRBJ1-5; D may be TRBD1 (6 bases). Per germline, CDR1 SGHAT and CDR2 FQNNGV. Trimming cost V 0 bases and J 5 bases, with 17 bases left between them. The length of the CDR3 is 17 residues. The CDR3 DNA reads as TGTGCCAGCAGCTTAGAGCCCCAGGGGTGGAAGGATCAGCCCCAGCATTTT. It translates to CASSLEPQGWKDQPQHF. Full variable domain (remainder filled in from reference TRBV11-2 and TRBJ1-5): EAGVAQSPRYKIIEKRQSVAFWCNPISGHATLYWYQQILGQGPKLLIQFQNNGVVDDSQLPKDRFSAERLKGVDSTLKIQPAKLEDSAVYLCASSLEPQGWKDQPQHFGDGTRLSIL.

CDR3 DNA: TGCGCCAGCAGCCAAGATAGGGATGAAAACTATGGCTACACCTTC. Amino acids: CASSQDRDENYGYTF. V gene TRBV4-1 combines with J gene TRBJ1-2; D remains unclear. The CDR3 length is 15 residues. Germline V CDR1 and CDR2: MGHRA, YSYEKL. V lost 0 bases and J 2 bases, leaving 10 bases between the germline ends.

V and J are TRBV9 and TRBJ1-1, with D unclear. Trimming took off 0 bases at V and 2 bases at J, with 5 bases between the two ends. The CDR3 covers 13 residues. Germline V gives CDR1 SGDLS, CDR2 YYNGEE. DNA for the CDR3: TGTGCCAGCAGCGTAGTTTCTAACACTGAAGCTTTCTTT. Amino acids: CASSVVSNTEAFF.

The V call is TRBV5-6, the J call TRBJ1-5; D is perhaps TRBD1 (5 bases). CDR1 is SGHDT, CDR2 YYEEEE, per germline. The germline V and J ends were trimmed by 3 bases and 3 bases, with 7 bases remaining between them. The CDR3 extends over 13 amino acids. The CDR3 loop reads CASSWGDNQPQHF. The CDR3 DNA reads TGTGCCAGCAGCTGGGGGGACAATCAGCCCCAGCATTTT.

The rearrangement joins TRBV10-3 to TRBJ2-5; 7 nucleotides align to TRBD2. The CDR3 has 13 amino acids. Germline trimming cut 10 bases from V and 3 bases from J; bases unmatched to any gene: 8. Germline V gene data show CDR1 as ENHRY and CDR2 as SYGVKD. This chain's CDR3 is CATSREDKETQYF. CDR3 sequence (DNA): TGTGCCACGTCCCGGGAGGACAAAGAGACCCAGTACTTC.

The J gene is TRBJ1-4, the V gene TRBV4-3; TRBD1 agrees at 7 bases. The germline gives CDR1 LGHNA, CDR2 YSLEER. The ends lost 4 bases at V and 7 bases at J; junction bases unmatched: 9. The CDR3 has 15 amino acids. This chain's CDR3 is CASSPRQGGGEKLFF. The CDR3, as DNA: TGCGCCAGCAGCCCCCGACAGGGAGGGGGTGAAAAACTGTTTTTT.

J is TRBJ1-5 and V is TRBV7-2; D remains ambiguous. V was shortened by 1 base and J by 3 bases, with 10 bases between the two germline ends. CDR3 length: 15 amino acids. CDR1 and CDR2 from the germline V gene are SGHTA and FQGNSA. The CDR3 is CASSLVSAPNQPQHF. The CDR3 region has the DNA TGTGCCAGCAGCTTAGTGAGTGCCCCCAATCAGCCCCAGCATTTT.

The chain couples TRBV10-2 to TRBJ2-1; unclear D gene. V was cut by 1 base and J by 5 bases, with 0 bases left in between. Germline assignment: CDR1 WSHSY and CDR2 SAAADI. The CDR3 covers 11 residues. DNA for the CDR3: TGCGCCAGCAGTGAGTACAATGAGCAGTTCTTC. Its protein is CASSEYNEQFF.

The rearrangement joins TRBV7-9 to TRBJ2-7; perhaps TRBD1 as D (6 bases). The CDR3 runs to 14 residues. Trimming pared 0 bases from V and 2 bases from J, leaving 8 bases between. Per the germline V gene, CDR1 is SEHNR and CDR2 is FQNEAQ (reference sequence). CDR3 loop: CASSLAGTPYEQYF. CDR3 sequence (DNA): TGTGCCAGCAGCTTAGCGGGGACACCCTACGAGCAGTACTTC.

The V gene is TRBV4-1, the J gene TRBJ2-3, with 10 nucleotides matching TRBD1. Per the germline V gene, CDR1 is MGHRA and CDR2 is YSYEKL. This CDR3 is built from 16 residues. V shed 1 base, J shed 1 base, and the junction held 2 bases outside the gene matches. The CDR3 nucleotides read TGCGCCAGCAGCCAAGGACAGGGGGCGGGCACAGATACGCAGTATTTT. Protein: CASSQGQGAGTDTQYF.

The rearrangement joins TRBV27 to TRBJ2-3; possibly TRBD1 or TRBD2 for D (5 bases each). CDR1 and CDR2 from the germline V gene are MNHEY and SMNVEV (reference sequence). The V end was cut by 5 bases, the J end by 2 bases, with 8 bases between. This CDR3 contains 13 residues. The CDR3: CASSGTITDTQYF. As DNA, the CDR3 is TGTGCCAGCAGTGGGACGATCACAGATACGCAGTATTTT.

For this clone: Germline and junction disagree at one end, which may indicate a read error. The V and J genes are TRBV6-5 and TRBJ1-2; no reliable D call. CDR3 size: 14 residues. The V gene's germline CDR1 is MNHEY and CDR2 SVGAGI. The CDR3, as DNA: TGTGCCAGCAGCTACTTCGCGGGGAAGTATGGCTACACCTTC. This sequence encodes CASSYFAGKYGYTF.

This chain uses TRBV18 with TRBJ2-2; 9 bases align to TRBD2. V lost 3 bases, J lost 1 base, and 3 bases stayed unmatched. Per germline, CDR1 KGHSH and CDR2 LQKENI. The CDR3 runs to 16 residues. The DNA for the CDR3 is TGTGCCAGCTCACCGAGCGGGGGGATGAACACCGGGGAGCTGTTTTTT. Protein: CASSPSGGMNTGELFF.

For the CDR3, the DNA is TGTGCCAGCAGTTTCCGGGGGTCCCACTACGAGCAGTACTTC. It is translated as CASSFRGSHYEQYF. This rearrangement joins TRBV27 to TRBJ2-7, with TRBD2 as a possible D gene (6 bases). There are 14 residues in the CDR3. Germline assignment: CDR1 MNHEY and CDR2 SMNVEV (reference sequence). The V end was cut by 3 bases, the J end by 3 bases, with 12 bases between.

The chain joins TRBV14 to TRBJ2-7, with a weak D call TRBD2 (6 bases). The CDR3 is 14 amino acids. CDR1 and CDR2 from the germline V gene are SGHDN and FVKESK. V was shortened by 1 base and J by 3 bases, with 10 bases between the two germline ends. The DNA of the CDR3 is TGTGCCAGCAGCCAAGGGTGGGGAGGCTACGAGCAGTACTTC. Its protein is CASSQGWGGYEQYF.

The CDR3 reads CASSVSGSYEQYF. Written as DNA, the CDR3 is TGTGCCAGCAGCGTATCGGGGAGCTACGAGCAGTACTTC. This sequence joins TRBV9 and TRBJ2-7, with D possibly TRBD2 on 5 matching bases. Germline CDR1 and CDR2: SGDLS and YYNGEE. With 1 base removed from V and 3 bases from J, the gap between germline ends came to 8 bases. This CDR3 is built from 13 residues.

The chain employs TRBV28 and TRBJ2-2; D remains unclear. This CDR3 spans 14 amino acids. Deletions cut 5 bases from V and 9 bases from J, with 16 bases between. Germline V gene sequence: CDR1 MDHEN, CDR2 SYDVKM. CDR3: CASSPSSKGWELFF. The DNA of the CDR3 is TGTGCCAGCAGTCCCAGTAGCAAGGGCTGGGAGCTGTTTTTT. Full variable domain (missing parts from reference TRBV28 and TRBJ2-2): DVKVTQSSRYLVKRTGEKVFLECVQDMDHENMFWYRQDPGLGLRLIYFSYDVKMKEKGDIPEGYSVSREKKERFSLILESASTNQTSMYLCASSPSSKGWELFFGEGSRLTVL.

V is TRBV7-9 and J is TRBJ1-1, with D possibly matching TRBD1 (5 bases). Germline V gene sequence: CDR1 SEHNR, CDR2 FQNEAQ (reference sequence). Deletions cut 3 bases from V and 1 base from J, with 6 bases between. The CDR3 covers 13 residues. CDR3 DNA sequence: TGTGCCAGCAGCTTCGGGGGGAACACTGAAGCTTTCTTT. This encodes CASSFGGNTEAFF.

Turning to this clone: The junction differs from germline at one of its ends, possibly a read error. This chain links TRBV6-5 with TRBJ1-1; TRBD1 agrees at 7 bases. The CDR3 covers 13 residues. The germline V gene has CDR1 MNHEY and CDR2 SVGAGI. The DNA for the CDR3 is TGTGCCAGCAGTCCCGCGACAGGGTGGGAAGTTTTCTTT. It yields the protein CASSPATGWEVFF.

The CDR3: CASSYPNTRNTEAFF. CDR3 DNA: TGTGCCAGCAGTTACCCCAACACCAGAAACACTGAAGCTTTCTTT. The chain links TRBV6-5 to TRBJ1-1; D is uncertain. Trimming removed 2 bases from V and 2 bases from J, with 12 bases in between. Germline assignment: CDR1 MNHEY and CDR2 SVGAGI. CDR3 length: 15 amino acids.